This T cell receptor beta chain was documented in a study of cytomegalovirus exposure and HLA in healthy donors. Study-level information: Earlier findings included roughly 120 million unique TCR beta sequences obtained from 180 million or so T cells.

Healthy individuals who donated bone marrow served as the donors. CDR3 length: 13 amino acids. Trimming took off 7 bases at V and 2 bases at J, with 11 bases between the two ends. Germline CDR1 SQVTM, CDR2 ANQGSEA. Study conclusions and caveats: In a later analysis, the majority of CMV-associated beta chains seemingly showed HLA restriction.

Concerning this clone itself: Its antigen is not identified.

Amplification used 60 Vbeta primers and 13 Jbeta primers. Only in-frame clones appear in the TCRdb table, and some are missing; sequencing was by immunoSEQ multiplex PCR. The sample records roughly 150,000 clones, around 78% being singletons. The sequence derives from a woman aged 40-49 years in good health and CMV-seropositive. The sequencing sample was made of PBMCs. V gene TRBV29-1 combines with J gene TRBJ1-4; D remains ambiguous. CDR3 residues: CSAAVDTNEKLFF. CDR3 bases: TGCAGCGCCGCGGTCGACACTAATGAAAAACTGTTTTTT.